This is a list of T cell receptor beta chains from one sample in a study of blood T cell repertoires in COVID-19. TCRdb's copy holds only in-frame clones and misses some; the assay was immunoSEQ multiplex PCR. The sample yields 200,000 to 300,000 clones, 75% to 85% seen once. What was sequenced was peripheral blood. The receptors derive from a human donor in a cohort sampled during active COVID-19. Each CDR3 is given without its conserved first and last residue.

J gene	V gene	CDR3 protein
TRBJ2-3	TRBV28	ASSLSSGVGADTQY
TRBJ2-5	TRBV27	ASSLGGYQETQY
TRBJ2-5	TRBV7-9	ASSFFRETQY
TRBJ2-3	TRBV3-1/TRBV3-2	ASHQLRGRFTDTQY
TRBJ1-3	TRBV5-1	ASSRGSLSGNTIY
TRBJ2-3	TRBV5-1	ASSPSAGFSTDTQY
TRBJ1-6	TRBV5-4	ASSSRTRGYSPLH
TRBJ1-1	TRBV14	ASSQALGTEAF
TRBJ1-5	TRBV3-1/TRBV3-2	ASSPLRAEQPQH
TRBJ2-5	TRBV29-1	SVGGSGQETQY
TRBJ2-7	TRBV5-6	ASSTRTLDRAGEQY
TRBJ2-1	TRBV28	AILSGTSGSNEQF
TRBJ1-1	TRBV5-6	ASSSDRMNTEAF
TRBJ1-1	TRBV27	ASSYLTGRNTEAF
TRBJ2-1	TRBV7-2	ASSSTKGLNYNEQF
TRBJ2-3	TRBV28	ASSFLAGVILDTQY
TRBJ2-3	TRBV5-4	ASSLPGMQADTQY
TRBJ2-5	TRBV7-9	ASSLPGLAGGRTQY
TRBJ2-5	TRBV2	ASSEARPVRRETQY
TRBJ1-4	TRBV19	ASSSSTGVTNEKLF
TRBJ2-2	TRBV11-3	ASSSGSGATGELF
TRBJ2-1	TRBV5-1	ASSLGWDSPYNEQF
TRBJ1-1	TRBV6-5	ASRPGTGRTEAF
TRBJ2-7	TRBV11-1	ASSLETGPYEQY
TRBJ1-5	TRBV6-5	APRGVAAQPQH
TRBJ2-7	TRBV11-2	ASSVDRGHEQY
TRBJ1-1	TRBV7-8	ASSPGARTEAF
TRBJ1-4	TRBV5-4	ASSPGISYEKLF
TRBJ1-2	TRBV19	ASIGTGTFDYGYT
TRBJ1-6	TRBV29-1	TQRCGTGRRNSPLH
TRBJ2-3	TRBV5-1	ASSLGLAREDTQY
TRBJ2-1	TRBV7-2	ASSFGGEQF
TRBJ2-3	TRBV11-2	ASRGAGGTDTQY
TRBJ2-2	TRBV18	ASSPGRANTGELF
TRBJ2-1	TRBV24-1	ATSEVGQVPLGVYNEQF
TRBJ2-3	TRBV5-1	ASIRASGTVSTDTQY
TRBJ1-5	TRBV6-5	ASSQGLDNQPQH
TRBJ2-3	TRBV7-7	ASSPTPGSTDTQY
TRBJ1-1	TRBV11-2	ASSPTGTGGNLAF
TRBJ2-7	TRBV7-2	ASSLAGEREQY
TRBJ2-3	TRBV6-5	ASFDSTRTDTQY
TRBJ2-3	TRBV7-2	ASSLSASGTDTQY
TRBJ1-3	TRBV21-1	ASSKEDETGGGNTIY
TRBJ2-1	TRBV19	ASKPGGLSYNEQF
TRBJ1-2	TRBV6-6	ASSYSIQNSYT
TRBJ1-3	TRBV6-1	ASSETWAPSSGNTIY
TRBJ2-2	TRBV7-9	ASSLAGSGGELF
TRBJ1-3	TRBV25-1	ASSVADFSGNTIY
TRBJ2-2	TRBV2	ASSERSGGLNTGELF
TRBJ1-1	TRBV19	ASSIATDTEAF
TRBJ2-7	TRBV10-3	AISESWAGALYEQY
TRBJ2-1	TRBV7-7	ASSLDRGSEQF
TRBJ2-1	TRBV7-3	ASSSGLAGDLSSYNEQF
TRBJ1-2	TRBV30	AWSVVRGHGYT